This T cell receptor beta chain was identified in a study of blood T cell repertoires in COVID-19 (dated by TCRdb to the early 2020s). Regarding the study in general: The collaborator samples originated in the United States, Italy and Spain and spanned the acute and convalescent phases of COVID-19. The material from the prospective study consisted of cDNA or gDNA derived from T cells, B-cell-depleted T cells, or PBMCs. Deeply sampled blood TCRbeta repertoires from subjects exposed to, actively infected with, or recovered from COVID-19 were included in the dataset. A freely available public database, intended as a resource for researchers studying the immune response to SARS-CoV-2, is where the repertoires were released. Samples were obtained from the ongoing ImmuneRACE study (first 160 participants) and from 950 to 1,500 subjects provided by 6 global collaborators. Sample metadata almost always included a de-identified subject ID, COVID-19 status, age in years and sex. Where available, HLA class I and class II types were obtained from metadata supplied by the sample provider rather than from assay-based typing. What the study reported, not specific to this receptor: Clinical and demographic metadata were provided uncurated, with the amount varying by source and participant.

Participants in the prospective study were enrolled through a virtual design, were aged roughly 18 to 90 years, and lived in under 25 United States geographic areas. Cohort assignment in the prospective study relied on participant-reported clinical history from a screening survey and a study questionnaire. ImmuneRACE Cohort 3 recovered participants were defined by two consecutive negative NP/OP PCR tests, healthcare professional clearance, or symptom resolution. Each participant in the prospective study had whole blood, serum and a nasopharyngeal or oropharyngeal swab collected by mobile phlebotomists. Prospective study participants could optionally give additional blood draws and questionnaires over an approximately 2-month period. Before DNA extraction, blood samples from the prospective study were shipped at room temperature or frozen. For CDR1 and CDR2, the germline V gene lists MNHNS and SASEGT. Including cysteine and phenylalanine, the CDR3 has 22 amino acids. The entry retains the CDR3 DNA only, 66 bases that are in frame from base 1. V lost 2 bases and J lost 4 bases, and the count of bases not matched to a germline gene is 26.

This clone turned up a few times. The antigen it recognizes is unknown. No quality values exist for individual bases; no much larger clone is one base distant. TCRbeta CDR3 regions were amplified from genomic DNA by means of the immunoSEQ Assay, a bias-controlled multiplex PCR. The authors' analysis ran thus. The number of nucleated cells in each sample was estimated by amplification of reference gene primers within the assay. Sequence reads were collapsed and filtered to measure the absolute abundance of every unique TCRbeta CDR3 rearrangement. For each sample, productive Simpson clonality was calculated as the square root of Simpson's diversity index over productive rearrangements. Imported from immuneACCESS, the table was reduced by TCRdb to in-frame sequences with V and J called. These copies leave out some clones; in studies compared against another copy, an unresolved V gene accounts for under half, and the cause of the remainder is not known. V and J calls plus clone size are reproduced from that table; the DNA served to infer D and trimming. The sample profile shows 250,000 to 300,000 clones; approximately 85% of them were found once. 0.75% to 1% of the sample lies in the top ten.

Sequencing was carried out using PBMCs or T cells enriched from blood (not recorded which). This clonotype was sampled from a young woman who had recovered from COVID-19. This receptor chain uses TRBV6-1 and TRBJ1-2; TRBD1 matches 9 bases in the middle. For the CDR3, the sequence is CASSELPLRLGDRVSKVYGYTF. The DNA sequence is as follows: TGTGCCAGCAGTGAATTGCCGCTTAGGCTCGGGGACAGGGTTAGTAAGGTCTATGGCTACACCTTC.